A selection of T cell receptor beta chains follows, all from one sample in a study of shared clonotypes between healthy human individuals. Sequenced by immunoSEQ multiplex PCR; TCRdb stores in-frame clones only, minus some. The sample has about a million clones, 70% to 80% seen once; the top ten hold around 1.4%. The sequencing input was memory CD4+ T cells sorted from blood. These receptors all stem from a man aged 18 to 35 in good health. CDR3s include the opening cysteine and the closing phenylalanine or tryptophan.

CDR3: CASSQGGQAGAWETQYF; V: TRBV4-1
CDR3: CASSYSQTGTYEQYF; V: TRBV6-5
CDR3: CASSEGTSGFTDTQYF; V: TRBV5-1
CDR3: CASSSGRGGGGTDTQYF; V: TRBV7-9
CDR3: CASSAAGRAETQYF; V: TRBV5-1
CDR3: CASSLTGGLRETQYF; V: TRBV7-2
CDR3: CASSSGQLNTEAFF; V: TRBV5-1
CDR3: CASSTLAGTSEQFF; V: TRBV6-6
CDR3: CAWTSGRPKQFF; V: TRBV30
CDR3: CASGAGRGTEAFF; V: TRBV6-1
CDR3: CASSERGGKYEQYF; V: TRBV6-1
CDR3: CASSFGGPTDTQYF; V: TRBV7-8
CDR3: CASPLPGDRAFYSNQPQHF; V: TRBV5-1
CDR3: CASSQVGSGYNEQFF; V: TRBV4-2
CDR3: CASRRGSGIVTDTQYF; V: TRBV19
CDR3: CASSFRGGAGYEQYF; V: TRBV27
CDR3: CSVRDQTPDTF; V: TRBV29-1
CDR3: CASSRTGGSPEAFF; V: TRBV5-1
CDR3: CAWSPISGDTQYF; V: TRBV30
CDR3: CASSDARGGGNTIYF; V: TRBV2
CDR3: CAISRTGWDTEAFF; V: TRBV10-3
CDR3: CASSFSDRPGNGYTF; V: TRBV28
CDR3: CASGGTSQPYEQYF; V: TRBV12-5
CDR3: CASSQEQVGAPSGANVLTF; V: TRBV4-3
CDR3: CAISAGEGDRGGYTF; V: TRBV10-3
CDR3: CSGAMGAGYTF; V: TRBV29-1
CDR3: CASSIDLGSYNEQFF; V: TRBV19
CDR3: CASSSPGQPMDGYTF; V: TRBV11-2
CDR3: CASSDHGAKNIQYF; V: TRBV6-1
CDR3: CASSLSSAYEQYF; V: TRBV5-1
CDR3: CASGGTAYEQYF; V: TRBV7-2
CDR3: CASRPQTGGIRTDTQYF; V: TRBV7-2
CDR3: CASSLGLGETQYF; V: TRBV5-1
CDR3: CASSSLRASADTQYF; V: TRBV7-2
CDR3: CASSQVRAGGSYEQYF; V: TRBV4-1
CDR3: CASSWDAGNQPQHF; V: TRBV7-2
CDR3: CASSQDYGYTGELFF; V: TRBV5-4
CDR3: CASSPGAALGSADTQYF; V: TRBV5-1
CDR3: CASSSPRLSGTNEQYF; V: TRBV5-8
CDR3: CASSYSTSTSYNEQFF; V: TRBV6-5
CDR3: CASGDRRITDTQYF; V: TRBV6-1
CDR3: CASSAQGTPGETQYF; V: TRBV6-5
CDR3: CASSQDMGMETQYF; V: TRBV4-1
CDR3: CASSPEGGNSPLHF; V: TRBV4-3
CDR3: CASSTGTGGIETQYF; V: TRBV7-9
CDR3: CASSLLGWNSPLHF; V: TRBV7-2
CDR3: CASSLDQPPDTQYF; V: TRBV11-3
CDR3: CASSMGASSSYEQYF; V: TRBV19
CDR3: CASSIQGALGNSPLHF; V: TRBV27
CDR3: CASIQAGAGETQYF; V: TRBV7-9
CDR3: CASSEYGVTGANVLTF; V: TRBV25-1
CDR3: CASSQGWAEKLFF; V: TRBV4-1
CDR3: CASSDRGSISYEQFF; V: TRBV6-1
CDR3: CASSPGQGKVYGYTF; V: TRBV4-1
CDR3: CASSGPRLATGNEQFF; V: TRBV27
CDR3: CASSIGVTVEPEQYF; V: TRBV7-8
CDR3: CASTGPLGYEQYF; V: TRBV23-1
CDR3: CAILTPWNEQFF; V: TRBV6-5
CDR3: CASSLAQGMAMNTEAFF; V: TRBV5-1